Listed below are T cell receptor beta chains from one sample, sequenced in a study of T cell responses to AZD1222 COVID-19 vaccine. Libraries were prepared by immunoSEQ multiplex PCR; TCRdb keeps only in-frame clonotypes and omits some of them. The sample yields 95,000 to 130,000 clones, around 85% seen once. Sequenced here: peripheral blood, sampled on day 0 of MenACWY control vaccination. Every receptor here comes from an adult in good health. The CDR3 runs from the conserved cysteine through the conserved F or W. Fields, in order: clone size, V gene, J gene, CDR3 length, D gene, CDR3 DNA, CDR3 protein. A D gene is named only where the DNA matches it firmly. Clone size appears in some rows only: once, few, many, or a class for an expanded clone.

size: NA
V: TRBV28
J: TRBJ1-3
length: 13
D: NA
DNA: TGTGCCAGCGGCCCGACCTCTGGAAACACCATATATTTT
CDR3: CASGPTSGNTIYF

size: NA
V: TRBV7-2
J: TRBJ2-7
length: 15
D: TRBD2
DNA: TGTGCCAGCAGCCAGACTCTAGCGGGGGGATACGAGCAGTACTTC
CDR3: CASSQTLAGGYEQYF

size: NA
V: TRBV19
J: TRBJ2-7
length: 15
D: NA
DNA: TGTGCCAGTAGTGGTGAGGGCCCCCACTCCTACGAGCAGTACTTC
CDR3: CASSGEGPHSYEQYF

size: medium-sized
V: TRBV5-1
J: TRBJ1-6
length: 16
D: NA
DNA: TGCGCCAGCAGCTTGGGGAGTTACTCCTATAATTCACCCCTCCACTTT
CDR3: CASSLGSYSYNSPLHF

size: NA
V: TRBV4-1
J: TRBJ1-5
length: 13
D: TRBD1
DNA: TGCGCCAGCTCCCAGGGACAGGGGCAGCCCCAGCATTTT
CDR3: CASSQGQGQPQHF

size: NA
V: TRBV19
J: TRBJ2-6
length: 17
D: TRBD1
DNA: TGTGCCAGTAGTAGGGACAGGGGGGACTCTGGGGCCAACGTCCTGACTTTC
CDR3: CASSRDRGDSGANVLTF

size: NA
V: TRBV6-5
J: TRBJ1-1
length: 16
D: NA
DNA: TGTGCCAGCAGTTACCTCACAGATTGGATGAACACTGAAGCTTTCTTT
CDR3: CASSYLTDWMNTEAFF

size: NA
V: TRBV4-2
J: TRBJ1-6
length: 20
D: NA
DNA: TGTGCCAGCAGCCAAGATCTGGGTAGAGGGCAGGGATTCTATAATTCACCCCTCCACTTT
CDR3: CASSQDLGRGQGFYNSPLHF

size: NA
V: TRBV6-2/TRBV6-3
J: TRBJ1-5
length: 16
D: NA
DNA: TGTGCCAGCAGTTCCACAAACTGGGACAGCAATCAGCCCCAGCATTTT
CDR3: CASSSTNWDSNQPQHF

size: NA
V: TRBV6-6
J: TRBJ2-7
length: 14
D: NA
DNA: TGTGCCAGCAGTTCCGCCGACAACTCCTACGAGCAGTACTTC
CDR3: CASSSADNSYEQYF

size: NA
V: TRBV19
J: TRBJ2-2
length: 15
D: NA
DNA: TGTGCCAGTAGTATAGCGGATTCGAACACCGGGGAGCTGTTTTTT
CDR3: CASSIADSNTGELFF

size: NA
V: TRBV28
J: TRBJ1-2
length: 12
D: NA
DNA: TGTGCCAGCAGTTCCACTAACTATGGCTACACCTTC
CDR3: CASSSTNYGYTF

size: few
V: TRBV7-9
J: TRBJ2-7
length: 13
D: NA
DNA: TGTGCCAGCAGCCTGGTGGGGGCCCACGAGCAGTACTTC
CDR3: CASSLVGAHEQYF

size: NA
V: TRBV28
J: TRBJ2-4
length: 15
D: TRBD1
DNA: TGTGCCAGCAGTCTCCGGACAGGGTCGAGGAACATTCAGTACTTC
CDR3: CASSLRTGSRNIQYF

size: NA
V: TRBV5-4
J: TRBJ2-5
length: 15
D: TRBD1
DNA: TGTGCCAGCAGCGTGGGACAGACTATGAGGGAGACCCAGTACTTC
CDR3: CASSVGQTMRETQYF

size: NA
V: TRBV7-9
J: TRBJ1-3
length: 13
D: NA
DNA: TGTGCCAGCAGCTTAGCCAGGGCAAACACCATATATTTT
CDR3: CASSLARANTIYF

size: NA
V: TRBV4-1
J: TRBJ2-1
length: 15
D: NA
DNA: TGCGCCAGCAGCCAATTTGGCACGGGTGCCAATGAGCAGTTCTTC
CDR3: CASSQFGTGANEQFF

size: NA
V: TRBV30
J: TRBJ1-5
length: 13
D: NA
DNA: TGTGCCTGGAGCAGGTTCGGCAATCAGCCCCAGCATTTT
CDR3: CAWSRFGNQPQHF

size: NA
V: TRBV18
J: TRBJ2-1
length: 13
D: NA
DNA: TGTGCCAGCTCACCGGTCAGATACAATGAGCAGTTCTTC
CDR3: CASSPVRYNEQFF

size: NA
V: TRBV9
J: TRBJ1-1
length: 14
D: NA
DNA: TGTGCCAGCAGCGGAGGGACGGCGAACACTGAAGCTTTCTTT
CDR3: CASSGGTANTEAFF

size: NA
V: TRBV29-1
J: TRBJ1-2
length: 13
D: NA
DNA: TGCAGCGTTGGGGCAGGGTCCAACTATGGCTACACCTTC
CDR3: CSVGAGSNYGYTF

size: NA
V: TRBV10-3
J: TRBJ1-4
length: 15
D: NA
DNA: TGTGCCATCAGTGAGATGGGAGCAACTAATGAAAAACTGTTTTTT
CDR3: CAISEMGATNEKLFF

size: NA
V: TRBV5-1
J: TRBJ2-3
length: 19
D: NA
DNA: TGCGCCAGCAGCCCCCCGGGTGGCGCCCTGAGGGGGAAAACAGATACGCAGTATTTT
CDR3: CASSPPGGALRGKTDTQYF

size: NA
V: TRBV4-3
J: TRBJ2-5
length: 14
D: TRBD1
DNA: TGCGCCAGCAGCCAAGATTGGGACAGGGCCGCCCAGTACTTC
CDR3: CASSQDWDRAAQYF

size: NA
V: TRBV6-2/TRBV6-3
J: TRBJ1-1
length: 15
D: NA
DNA: TGTGCCAGCAGTCGAGGACAGAACTCGAACACTGAAGCTTTCTTT
CDR3: CASSRGQNSNTEAFF

size: NA
V: TRBV5-1
J: TRBJ2-5
length: 14
D: NA
DNA: TGCGCCAGCAGCTCCGAGGGGCGGTCTTTGACCCAGTACTTC
CDR3: CASSSEGRSLTQYF

size: NA
V: TRBV2
J: TRBJ2-2
length: 14
D: TRBD1
DNA: TGTGCCAGCAGCGACAGGGGAAACACCGGGGAGCTGTTTTTT
CDR3: CASSDRGNTGELFF

size: NA
V: TRBV3-1/TRBV3-2
J: TRBJ1-5
length: 18
D: NA
DNA: TGTGCCAGCAGCCGACTAAACACGGGGATGGGTTACAATCAGCCCCAGCATTTT
CDR3: CASSRLNTGMGYNQPQHF

size: NA
V: TRBV5-6
J: TRBJ2-7
length: 16
D: TRBD1
DNA: TGTGCCAGCAGCTTCTCCGAAGGGGGCGTGTCCTACGAGCAGTACTTC
CDR3: CASSFSEGGVSYEQYF

size: NA
V: TRBV7-6
J: TRBJ1-2
length: 17
D: NA
DNA: TGTGCCAGCAGCCCCTCCGTTTTGGGGTCTATTAACTATGGCTACACCTTC
CDR3: CASSPSVLGSINYGYTF

size: NA
V: TRBV27
J: TRBJ1-2
length: 15
D: NA
DNA: TGTGCCAGCAGTTTATCACGGGGGCGCAGCTATGGCTACACCTTC
CDR3: CASSLSRGRSYGYTF

size: many
V: TRBV2
J: TRBJ1-6
length: 13
D: NA
DNA: TGTGCCAGCAAGGCATCCACTAATTCACCCCTCCACTTT
CDR3: CASKASTNSPLHF

size: once
V: TRBV6-4
J: TRBJ2-1
length: 15
D: NA
DNA: TGTGCCAGCAGTGACTCTGAAACCCCAGTCAATGAGCAGTTCTTC
CDR3: CASSDSETPVNEQFF

size: NA
V: TRBV7-2
J: TRBJ2-2
length: 17
D: TRBD2
DNA: TGTGCCAGCAGCTTAGCGCGGGGGACTAGGTTCACCGGGGAGCTGTTTTTT
CDR3: CASSLARGTRFTGELFF

size: once
V: TRBV6-5
J: TRBJ2-5
length: 15
D: TRBD1
DNA: TGTGCCAGCAGGATCGGACAGGGCCTCCAAGAGACCCAGTACTTC
CDR3: CASRIGQGLQETQYF

size: NA
V: TRBV6-5
J: TRBJ2-1
length: 15
D: TRBD1
DNA: TGTGCCAGCAGTTACACAGGGGAATCCTACAATGAGCAGTTCTTC
CDR3: CASSYTGESYNEQFF

size: NA
V: TRBV3-1/TRBV3-2
J: TRBJ1-3
length: 21
D: NA
DNA: TGTGCCAGCAGCCAAGACCACGGGGAAAGATGCCGGGAGAGCTCTGGAAACACCATATATTTT
CDR3: CASSQDHGERCRESSGNTIYF

size: once
V: TRBV29-1
J: TRBJ1-1
length: 12
D: NA
DNA: TGCAGCGTTGAAGAGTCGGGGCTTGAAGCTTTCTTT
CDR3: CSVEESGLEAFF

size: NA
V: TRBV7-2
J: TRBJ2-7
length: 12
D: NA
DNA: TGTGCCAGCAGCTTAGAGGCAGGTCTGCAGTACTTC
CDR3: CASSLEAGLQYF

size: NA
V: TRBV6-6
J: TRBJ1-2
length: 15
D: NA
DNA: TGTGCCAGCAGTTACGGGCAGGGGAGAGACTATGGCTACACCTTC
CDR3: CASSYGQGRDYGYTF

size: NA
V: TRBV4-1
J: TRBJ2-5
length: 15
D: NA
DNA: TGCGCCAGCAGCCAAGGAGATTTCCGGAAAGAGACCCAGTACTTC
CDR3: CASSQGDFRKETQYF

size: NA
V: TRBV4-1
J: TRBJ1-1
length: 17
D: TRBD1
DNA: TGCGCCAGCAGCCCCCCCATGGGGGCGAGACAGGGCACTGAAGCTTTCTTT
CDR3: CASSPPMGARQGTEAFF

size: once
V: TRBV27
J: TRBJ2-3
length: 18
D: NA
DNA: TGTGCCAGCAGTTTATCGGGGCTAGCTGCATCTAGCACAGATACGCAGTATTTT
CDR3: CASSLSGLAASSTDTQYF

size: NA
V: TRBV28
J: TRBJ1-4
length: 18
D: TRBD1
DNA: TGTGCCAGCAAGATAAGGGGACAGACTCACACAACTAATGAAAAACTGTTTTTT
CDR3: CASKIRGQTHTTNEKLFF

size: NA
V: TRBV3-1/TRBV3-2
J: TRBJ1-6
length: 12
D: NA
DNA: TGTGCCAGCAGCCAAACAGAGTCACTCCTCCACTTT
CDR3: CASSQTESLLHF

size: once
V: TRBV28
J: TRBJ1-2
length: 19
D: NA
DNA: TGTGCCAGCAGTTCCCCGGGGGCCTTTACTCCTGACGGGACCTATGGCTACACCTTC
CDR3: CASSSPGAFTPDGTYGYTF

size: NA
V: TRBV9
J: TRBJ2-5
length: 13
D: TRBD1
DNA: TGTGCCAGCAGCGTGGGACAGAGAGAGACCCAGTACTTC
CDR3: CASSVGQRETQYF

size: few
V: TRBV19
J: TRBJ1-5
length: 15
D: TRBD1
DNA: TGTGCCAGTAATCCGGGACAGGGAATTGGACAGCCCCAGCATTTT
CDR3: CASNPGQGIGQPQHF

size: NA
V: TRBV7-3
J: TRBJ2-1
length: 15
D: TRBD1
DNA: TGTGCCAGCAGCTATAAGGGGGCTATCTACAATGAGCAGTTCTTC
CDR3: CASSYKGAIYNEQFF

size: NA
V: TRBV5-5
J: TRBJ1-4
length: 14
D: NA
DNA: TGTGCCAGCAGCTTAGCTACGGGGGCCGAAAAACTGTTTTTT
CDR3: CASSLATGAEKLFF

size: NA
V: TRBV11-2
J: TRBJ2-2
length: 11
D: NA
DNA: TGTGCCAGCAGCTTAGCGGTGGAGCTGTTTTTT
CDR3: CASSLAVELFF

size: NA
V: TRBV3-1/TRBV3-2
J: TRBJ2-3
length: 16
D: TRBD1
DNA: TGTGCCAGCAGCCGAACTGGGACAGGTGAGGTAGATACGCAGTATTTT
CDR3: CASSRTGTGEVDTQYF